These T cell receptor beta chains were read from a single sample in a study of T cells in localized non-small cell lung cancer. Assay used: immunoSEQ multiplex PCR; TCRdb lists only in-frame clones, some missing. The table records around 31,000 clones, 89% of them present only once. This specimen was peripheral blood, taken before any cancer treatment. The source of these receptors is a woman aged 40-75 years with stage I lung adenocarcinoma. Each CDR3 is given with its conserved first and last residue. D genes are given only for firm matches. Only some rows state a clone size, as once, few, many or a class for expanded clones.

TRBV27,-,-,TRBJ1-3,CASSVSSYSGNTIYF,TGTGCCAGCAGTGTTAGCTCATACTCTGGAAACACCATATATTTT
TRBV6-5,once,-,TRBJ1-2,CASSYSGRGGNGYTF,TGTGCCAGCAGTTACTCAGGCAGGGGAGGGAATGGCTACACCTTC
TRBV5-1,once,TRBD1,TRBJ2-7,CASSTGQGAVSYEQYF,TGCGCCAGCAGCACTGGACAGGGGGCCGTCTCCTACGAGCAGTACTTC
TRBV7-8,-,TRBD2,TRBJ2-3,CASSLAKTSGAGRDTQYF,TGTGCCAGCAGCTTAGCGAAGACTAGCGGGGCGGGGAGAGATACGCAGTATTTT
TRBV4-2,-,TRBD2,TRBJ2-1,CASSQDSGLAGGYNEQFF,TGTGCCAGCAGCCAAGATTCGGGACTAGCGGGGGGATACAATGAGCAGTTCTTC
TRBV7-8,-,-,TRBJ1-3,CASSLGAGGAGNTIYF,TGTGCCAGCAGCTTAGGTGCGGGGGGCGCGGGAAACACCATATATTTT
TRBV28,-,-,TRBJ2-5,CASSSLAGIETQYF,TGTGCCAGCAGTTCTCTAGCCGGGATAGAGACCCAGTACTTC
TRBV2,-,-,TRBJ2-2,CASRIRDLSVGELFF,TGTGCCAGCAGGATCCGGGACCTTTCGGTCGGGGAGCTGTTTTTT
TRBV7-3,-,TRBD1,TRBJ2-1,CASSLATGTGVYEQFF,TGTGCCAGCAGCTTAGCCACCGGGACAGGGGTTTATGAGCAGTTCTTC
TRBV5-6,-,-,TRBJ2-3,CASSPAMAGITDTQYF,TGTGCCAGCAGCCCCGCGATGGCGGGGATCACAGATACGCAGTATTTT
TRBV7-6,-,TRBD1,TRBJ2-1,CASSLYRGTDNEQFF,TGTGCCAGCAGCTTATACAGGGGAACAGACAATGAGCAGTTCTTC
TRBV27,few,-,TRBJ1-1,CASSSGTANTEAFF,TGTGCCAGCAGCTCCGGGACGGCGAACACTGAAGCTTTCTTT
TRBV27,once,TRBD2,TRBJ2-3,CASSLQRDIYSDTQYF,TGTGCCAGCAGTTTACAGCGGGATATTTATTCAGATACGCAGTATTTT
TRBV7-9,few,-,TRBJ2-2,CASSQTANTGELFF,TGTGCCAGCAGCCAGACAGCGAACACCGGGGAGCTGTTTTTT
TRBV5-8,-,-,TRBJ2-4,CASSGGTLKNIQYF,TGTGCCAGCAGCGGTGGGACACTCAAAAACATTCAGTACTTC
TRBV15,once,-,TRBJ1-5,CATSRGGSFSQPGNQPQHF,TGTGCCACCAGCAGAGGGGGTTCTTTTAGTCAGCCGGGCAATCAGCCCCAGCATTTT
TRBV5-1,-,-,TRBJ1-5,CASSLTDNQPQHF,TGCGCCAGCAGCTTGACGGACAATCAGCCCCAGCATTTT
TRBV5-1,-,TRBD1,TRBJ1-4,CASSPGTGGSEKLFF,TGCGCCAGCAGTCCCGGGACAGGCGGTTCCGAAAAACTGTTTTTT
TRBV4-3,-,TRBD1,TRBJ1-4,CASSRGQGGEKLFF,TGCGCCAGCAGCCGAGGACAGGGGGGGGAAAAACTGTTTTTT
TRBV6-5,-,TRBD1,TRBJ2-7,CASSPPGQGIDEQYF,TGTGCCAGCAGTCCACCGGGACAGGGTATTGACGAGCAGTACTTC
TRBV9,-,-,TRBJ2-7,CASSVGATRTGEQYF,TGTGCCAGCAGCGTAGGTGCGACAAGGACTGGCGAGCAGTACTTC
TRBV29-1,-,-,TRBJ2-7,CSVEGTAFSYEQYF,TGCAGCGTTGAAGGGACAGCCTTTTCCTACGAGCAGTACTTC
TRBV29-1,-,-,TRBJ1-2,CSVDQGYGYTF,TGCAGCGTGGATCAGGGCTATGGCTACACCTTC
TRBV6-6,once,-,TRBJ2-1,CASIDQHEQFF,TGTGCCAGCATCGACCAACATGAGCAGTTCTTC
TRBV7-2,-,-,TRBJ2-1,CASSGASIEQFF,TGTGCCAGCAGCGGGGCTAGTATTGAGCAGTTCTTC
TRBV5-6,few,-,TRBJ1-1,CASSLEGSEGYTEAFF,TGTGCCAGCAGCTTGGAAGGGTCCGAAGGGTACACTGAAGCTTTCTTT
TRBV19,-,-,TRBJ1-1,CASRLTGNTEAFF,TGTGCCAGTCGCCTGACAGGGAACACTGAAGCTTTCTTT
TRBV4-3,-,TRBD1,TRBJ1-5,CASSQDSDRDQPQHF,TGCGCCAGCAGCCAAGATTCCGACAGGGATCAGCCCCAGCATTTT
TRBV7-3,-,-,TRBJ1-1,CASRAGGSRNTEAFF,TGTGCCAGCAGGGCGGGAGGGAGCCGGAACACTGAAGCTTTCTTT
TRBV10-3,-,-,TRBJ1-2,CAISGSLRDGYTF,TGTGCCATCAGTGGTAGTTTACGAGATGGCTACACCTTC
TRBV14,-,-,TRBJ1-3,CASSQVDGANGSGNTIYF,TGTGCCAGCAGCCAAGTCGATGGCGCGAATGGTTCTGGAAACACCATATATTTT
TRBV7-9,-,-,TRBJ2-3,CASSSSLGSTDTQYF,TGTGCCAGCAGCTCTTCACTCGGTAGCACAGATACGCAGTATTTT